One sample yielded the 21 T cell receptor beta chains listed below, sequenced in a study of blood T cell repertoires in COVID-19. TCRdb keeps only in-frame clones here, not all; method: immunoSEQ multiplex PCR. The sample lists around 310,000 clones; nearly 90% were seen once. Sample: PBMCs or T cells enriched from blood (not recorded which). The receptor set was obtained from a woman aged 25 to 39 who had recovered from COVID-19.

The gene calls are TRBV29-1 and TRBJ2-7; maybe TRBD1 (5 bases). V shed 7 bases and J shed 4 bases, with 14 bases lying between them. The CDR3 runs to 12 residues. CDR1 and CDR2 from the germline V gene are SQVTM and ANQGSEA. CDR3 protein: CSAAGHGYEQYF. The CDR3 region has the DNA TGCAGCGCTGCAGGACACGGGTACGAGCAGTACTTC.

The V call is TRBV9, the J call TRBJ1-3; 7 bases line up with TRBD1. The CDR3 sequence is 17 residues long. The V gene's germline CDR1 is SGDLS and CDR2 YYNGEE. Losses at the gene ends were 2 bases for V and 3 bases for J; bases not matched to a gene: 11. The CDR3 sequence is CASSVQTGRFVGNTIYF. As DNA, the CDR3 is TGTGCCAGCAGCGTCCAGACAGGGCGGTTTGTTGGAAACACCATATATTTT.

This clone has a count of ten or more. The V call is TRBV27, the J call TRBJ2-7; D is uncertain. Deletions cut 8 bases from V and 1 base from J, with 12 bases between. Germline assignment: CDR1 MNHEY and CDR2 SMNVEV (reference sequence). CDR3 length equals 13 residues. The CDR3 sequence: CASGVDRSYEQYF. CDR3 DNA: TGTGCCAGCGGAGTAGACCGTTCCTACGAGCAGTACTTC.

The V gene is TRBV28, the J gene TRBJ2-1; possibly TRBD2 for D (5 bases). CDR1 and CDR2 from the germline V gene are MDHEN and SYDVKM. The CDR3 is 15 amino acids. Deletions cut 3 bases from V and 0 bases from J, with 9 bases between. CDR3 loop: CASSLQGSSYNEQFF. The CDR3 DNA is TGTGCCAGCAGTTTGCAAGGGAGCTCCTACAATGAGCAGTTCTTC.

The V call is TRBV30, the J call TRBJ2-1; D remains ambiguous. Deletions cut 0 bases from V and 0 bases from J, with 9 bases between. This CDR3 is built from 15 residues. The germline CDR1 and CDR2 sequences are GTSNPN and SVGIG (reference sequence). The CDR3 is CAWSVSPSSYNEQFF. The CDR3 region has the DNA TGTGCCTGGAGTGTATCGCCTAGCTCCTACAATGAGCAGTTCTTC. Together with reference TRBV30 and TRBJ2-1, the CDR3 gives the full variable domain: SQTIHQWPATLVQPVGSPLSLECTVEGTSNPNLYWYRQAAGRGLQLLFYSVGIGQISSEVPQNLSASRPQDRQFILSSKKLLLSDSGFYLCAWSVSPSSYNEQFFGPGTRLTVL.

This chain connects TRBV6-2 or TRBV6-3 to TRBJ2-3; TRBD1 aligns across 10 bases. V lost 3 bases, J lost 3 bases, and 12 bases stayed unmatched. Germline CDR1 and CDR2: MNHEY and SVGEGT. This CDR3 has 18 amino acids. The CDR3 nucleotides are TGTGCCAGCAGTTATCCCTACCTGGGACAGGGGAGGACAGATACGCAGTATTTT. Its translation: CASSYPYLGQGRTDTQYF.

V is TRBV13 and J is TRBJ2-2; possible D gene TRBD2, 7 bases. Germline V gene lookup returns CDR1 PRHDT and CDR2 FYEKMQ (reference sequence). There are 15 residues in the CDR3. Deletions cut 3 bases from V and 4 bases from J, with 12 bases between. Written as DNA, the CDR3 is TGTGCCAGCAGCTTTTCGGGGGGCGGCACCGGGGAGCTGTTTTTT. It translates to CASSFSGGGTGELFF.

DNA for the CDR3: TGTGCCAGCAGCTTAGGTAGTTCTACGAACACCGGGGAGCTGTTTTTT. It translates to CASSLGSSTNTGELFF. The chain has TRBV7-9 and TRBJ2-2; D is ambiguous. The V end was cut by 1 base, the J end by 0 bases, with 9 bases between. The germline V gene has CDR1 SEHNR and CDR2 FQNEAQ (reference sequence). This CDR3 comprises 16 residues.

The chain has TRBV7-3 and TRBJ2-1; the match to TRBD2 covers 12 bases. Looked up from germline, CDR1 is SGHTA and CDR2 is FQGTGA. The J segment lost 3 bases and the V segment lost 3 bases, leaving 0 bases of the junction unmatched. This CDR3 has 15 residues. The CDR3 spells CASSLTSGGYNEQFF. CDR3 DNA: TGTGCCAGCAGCTTGACTAGCGGGGGCTACAATGAGCAGTTCTTC.

J is TRBJ1-5 and V is TRBV18; TRBD1 might be the D (5 bases). The CDR3 sequence is 18 residues long. V shed 2 bases and J shed 0 bases, with 17 bases lying between them. CDR1 is KGHSH and CDR2 is LQKENI in the germline V gene. The DNA of the CDR3 is TGTGCCAGCTCACCATTTAAGGCGACAGATTATAGCAATCAGCCCCAGCATTTT. Protein sequence: CASSPFKATDYSNQPQHF. Based on the CDR3 plus reference TRBV18 and TRBJ1-5, the full variable domain is NAGVMQNPRHLVRRRGQEARLRCSPMKGHSHVYWYRQLPEEGLKFMVYLQKENIIDESGMPKERFSAEFPKEGPSILRIQQVVRGDSAAYFCASSPFKATDYSNQPQHFGDGTRLSIL.

This clone showed up just a few times. The J gene is TRBJ1-1, the V gene TRBV18; D not resolved. This CDR3 has 13 amino acids. Germline loops: CDR1 KGHSH, CDR2 LQKENI. V was shortened by 3 bases and J by 1 base, with 6 bases between the two germline ends. The CDR3 nucleotides read TGTGCCAGCTCACCCGGGTCGAACACTGAAGCTTTCTTT. Protein: CASSPGSNTEAFF.

The V call is TRBV19, the J call TRBJ1-3; TRBD1 matches at 7 bases. The CDR3 is 19 residues long. Germline loops: CDR1 LNHDA, CDR2 SQIVND (reference sequence). Losses at the gene ends were 4 bases for V and 3 bases for J; bases not matched to a gene: 18. The CDR3 sequence is CASSTTSPAQGSYGNTIYF. DNA for the CDR3: TGTGCCAGTAGTACTACGAGCCCAGCACAGGGGTCTTATGGAAACACCATATATTTT.

This chain connects TRBV28 to TRBJ1-2; 10 nucleotides agree with TRBD1. The trim removed 5 bases at V and 4 bases at J, leaving 7 bases unmatched. Germline assignment: CDR1 MDHEN and CDR2 SYDVKM. The CDR3 runs to 15 residues. The CDR3 nucleotides are TGTGCCAGCAGTCCGGGACAGGGGACTGCCTATGGCTACACCTTC. Amino acid sequence: CASSPGQGTAYGYTF.

The V call is TRBV7-8, the J call TRBJ2-7; tentative D call: TRBD1 (6 bases). Germline V gene sequence: CDR1 SGHVS, CDR2 FQNEAQ. Trimming stripped 1 base from V and 2 bases from J, with 12 bases between. The CDR3 sequence is 15 residues long. CDR3 loop: CASSLVGTITYEQYF. The CDR3 nucleotides are TGTGCCAGCAGCTTAGTCGGGACAATTACCTACGAGCAGTACTTC.

The chain is built from TRBV5-4 and TRBJ2-7; TRBD2 aligns across 8 bases. CDR1 and CDR2 from the germline V gene are SGHNT and YYREEE (reference sequence). V shed 3 bases and J 6 bases; nucleotides not matched to a gene: 14. This CDR3 region has 16 residues. This CDR3 reads CASSSLGAGGRSEQYF. The CDR3 DNA is TGTGCCAGCAGCTCGTTGGGGGCAGGCGGGAGGAGCGAGCAGTACTTC.

The chain links TRBV20-1 to TRBJ2-1; D is ambiguous. The CDR3 consists of 11 residues. From germline, CDR1 is DFQATT and CDR2 SNEGSKA (reference sequence). CDR3 DNA sequence: TGCAGCCCCTCTAGAGGAAATGAGCAGTTCTTC. Translated, it gives CSPSRGNEQFF.

The rearrangement links TRBV10-2 to TRBJ1-4, with 9 nucleotides matching TRBD1. Germline V gives CDR1 WSHSY, CDR2 SAAADI. The J segment lost 3 bases and the V segment lost 6 bases, leaving 11 bases of the junction unmatched. There are 17 residues in the CDR3. Written as DNA, the CDR3 is TGCGCCAGCAGGCAAAACAGGGGGCCCACATCTAATGAAAAACTGTTTTTT. It codes for CASRQNRGPTSNEKLFF.

This clone has a handful of counts. The gene calls are TRBV7-9 and TRBJ2-7; TRBD2 agrees at 7 bases. The trim removed 7 bases at V and 1 base at J, leaving 4 bases unmatched. This CDR3 has 13 amino acids. Germline assignment: CDR1 SEHNR and CDR2 FQNEAQ (reference sequence). This CDR3 reads CASMTSNSYEQYF. The CDR3 nucleotides read TGTGCCAGCATGACTAGCAATTCCTACGAGCAGTACTTC.

This clone was detected only once. The rearrangement joins TRBV6-5 to TRBJ2-7; 9 nucleotides line up with TRBD2. Germline CDR1 reads MNHEY; CDR2 reads SVGAGI. This CDR3 is 16 amino acids long. With V trimmed by 2 bases and J by 4 bases, 9 bases remained unmatched. The CDR3 spells CASSYVTGTSRYEQYF. In DNA form, the CDR3 reads TGTGCCAGCAGTTACGTAACCGGGACTAGCAGGTACGAGCAGTACTTC.

V usage is TRBV7-2 and J usage is TRBJ2-3; TRBD1 matches 9 bases. V trimming: 4 bases; J trimming: 9 bases; junction bases outside the gene matches: 5. The CDR3 runs 13 residues. CDR1 SGHTA and CDR2 FQGNSA come from the germline V gene. CDR3: CASSSDGQGTQYF. In DNA form, the CDR3 reads TGTGCCAGCAGCTCGGATGGACAGGGGACGCAGTATTTT.

This clone was found a few times. At one end the junction does not follow the germline gene, possibly because of a read error. J is TRBJ2-5 and V is TRBV12-3 or TRBV12-4; 7 nucleotides line up with TRBD1. This CDR3 has 11 amino acids. The DNA of the CDR3 is TGTGCCAGCAGTTTGGGGACAGCGACAGACTTC. It is translated as CASSLGTATDF.